Following are 25 T cell receptor beta chains from one sample sequenced in a study of cytomegalovirus exposure and HLA in healthy donors. PCR involved 60 Vbeta and 13 Jbeta primers. Measured with immunoSEQ multiplex PCR; TCRdb has only the in-frame clones, and not every one. The data contain about 150,000 clones, about 85% of them singletons. The sample consisted of PBMCs. The receptors shown here come from a woman in her late teens or twenties in good health and CMV-seronegative.

The rearrangement joins TRBV7-2 to TRBJ2-7; TRBD2 matches 8 bases. Germline loops: CDR1 SGHTA, CDR2 FQGNSA. J gave up 3 bases and V 2 bases, and 3 bases lay outside the gene matches. The CDR3 loop spans 14 amino acids. In DNA form, the CDR3 reads TGTGCCAGCAGCTTACTGGGGACTAGCTACGAGCAGTACTTC. Encoded protein: CASSLLGTSYEQYF.

This clone was found once. V gene TRBV27 combines with J gene TRBJ2-7, with 12 positions matching TRBD1. The germline V gene has CDR1 MNHEY and CDR2 SMNVEV (reference sequence). This CDR3 is built from 15 residues. Trimming took 6 bases from V and 6 from J; bases not matched to a gene: 9. The chain's CDR3 is CASSSFGTGGPEQYF. The DNA of the CDR3 is TGTGCCAGCAGCTCCTTTGGGACAGGGGGCCCCGAGCAGTACTTC.

The chain carries TRBV4-1 and TRBJ1-6, with D unresolved. In germline, CDR1 is MGHRA, CDR2 YSYEKL. There are 15 residues in the CDR3. V was cut by 1 base and J by 0 bases, with 4 bases left in between. The CDR3 DNA follows: TGCGCCAGCAGCCAAGCGAGCTCCTATAATTCACCCCTCCACTTT. It codes for CASSQASSYNSPLHF.

This clone was seen just once. The rearrangement joins TRBV19 to TRBJ2-7, with 8 bases that match TRBD1. Trimming took 6 bases from V and 5 from J; bases not matched to a gene: 9. Germline V CDR1 and CDR2: LNHDA, SQIVND (reference sequence). This CDR3 has 14 residues. CDR3 sequence (DNA): TGTGCCAGTAGCTGGACAGGGTTTAGCGACGAGCAGTACTTC. It translates to CASSWTGFSDEQYF.

This chain connects TRBV18 to TRBJ2-7, with D maybe TRBD1 (5 bases). The germline CDR1 and CDR2 sequences are KGHSH and LQKENI. Trimming left V 2 bases short and J 6 bases short, with 17 bases between. The CDR3 extends over 15 amino acids. CDR3 sequence: CASSPNAWQGGEQYF. Written as DNA, the CDR3 is TGTGCCAGCTCACCAAACGCATGGCAGGGCGGCGAGCAGTACTTC.

CDR3 in DNA: TGTGCCAGCAGTCCAGGGTGCCAGCAGTACTTC. Translated, it gives CASSPGCQQYF. This sequence joins TRBV6-5 and TRBJ2-7, with D perhaps TRBD1 (5 bases). The CDR3 has 11 residues. Germline V gene sequence: CDR1 MNHEY, CDR2 SVGAGI. Between the trimmed V and J ends, which lost 5 bases and 8 bases, there was a span of 10 bases.

The genes are TRBV27 and TRBJ2-5, with D possibly being TRBD2 (5 bases). CDR3 length: 17 amino acids. The V end lost 3 bases, the J end lost 4 bases, and 21 bases lay between the germline ends. CDR1 and CDR2 (germline): MNHEY, SMNVEV (reference sequence). The CDR3 is CASSLSPPGLSRETQYF. Here the CDR3 DNA reads TGTGCCAGCAGTTTGTCGCCCCCCGGACTGAGCCGAGAGACCCAGTACTTC.

Worth noting for this clone: An end of the junction differs from the germline gene, which may be a read error. The chain carries TRBV6-1 and TRBJ2-7; 8 bases map to TRBD2. Germline V gives CDR1 MNHNS, CDR2 SASEGT. CDR3 length equals 13 residues. The CDR3 region has the DNA TGTGCCAGCAGTGAAGCGACTAGCGCCAGCCCGAACTTC. Residues: CASSEATSASPNF.

The genes are TRBV29-1 and TRBJ1-2; 9 bases match TRBD1. The CDR3 runs 12 residues. CDR1 is SQVTM and CDR2 is ANQGSEA in the germline V gene. V dropped 6 bases and J dropped 8; count of bases not matched to a gene: 7. CDR3 in amino acids: CSVGTGSQGYTF. The CDR3 DNA follows: TGCAGCGTGGGGACAGGGTCTCAGGGCTACACCTTC.

The gene calls are TRBV29-1 and TRBJ2-7, with TRBD1 identical over 7 bases. Germline V lookup: CDR1 SQVTM, CDR2 ANQGSEA. Trimming at V came to 7 bases and at J to 9 bases, leaving 15 bases not matched to a gene. The CDR3 spans 13 residues. CDR3 protein: CSAAPGQRQGQYF. In DNA, the CDR3 is TGCAGCGCCGCCCCGGGACAGAGGCAAGGGCAGTACTTC.

V and J are TRBV12-5 and TRBJ2-1; 8 bases line up with TRBD2. CDR1 and CDR2 (germline): LGHNT, FRNRAP. CDR3 length: 19 residues. Trimming removed 1 base from V and 2 bases from J; junction bases left unmatched: 13. CDR3 DNA sequence: TGTGCTAGTGGTTTGGCCCCGGGACTAGACGGTAATACCTACAATGAGCAGTTCTTC. Its protein is CASGLAPGLDGNTYNEQFF.

The chain employs TRBV4-3 and TRBJ1-5, with D possibly TRBD1 on 5 matching bases. CDR1 is LGHNA and CDR2 is YSLEER in the germline V gene. V lost 0 bases and J 8 bases, leaving 23 bases between the germline ends. This CDR3 comprises 18 residues. The CDR3 DNA reads TGCGCCAGCAGCCAAGAGTTTCGGGCGGGGGAAAAAGGAGAGCCCCAGCATTTT. Translating gives CASSQEFRAGEKGEPQHF.

Notes on this clone: A read error may be the cause here, since a much bigger clone is one base away. The chain is built from TRBV7-7 and TRBJ2-2; D is unclear. In germline, CDR1 is SSHAT, CDR2 FNYEAQ (reference sequence). V shed 5 bases and J shed 5 bases, with 6 bases lying between them. There are 12 residues in the CDR3. In nucleotides, the CDR3 is TGTGCCAGCAGCCCGGGTACCGGGGAGCTGTTTTTT. The encoded protein is CASSPGTGELFF.

This chain links TRBV4-1 with TRBJ2-3, with D hard to call. The germline CDR1 and CDR2 sequences are MGHRA and YSYEKL. V dropped 0 bases and J dropped 3 bases, with 10 bases sitting between them. This CDR3 region has 15 residues. The CDR3: CASSQDSRITDTQYF. In nucleotides, the CDR3 is TGCGCCAGCAGCCAAGATTCGAGAATTACAGATACGCAGTATTTT.

In regard to this clone: Germline is not matched at one junction end, which may reflect a read error. This sample also contains other DNA sequences that code for the same CDR3. The chain uses TRBV7-9 and TRBJ2-3; D perhaps matches TRBD2 (5 bases). The CDR3 is 14 amino acids. Germline V gene data show CDR1 as SEHNR and CDR2 as FQNEAQ (reference sequence). The CDR3 DNA sequence: TGTGCCAGCAGCTTCGGACTCGCACCAGATACACAGTATTTT. It yields the protein CASSFGLAPDTQYF.

V gene TRBV12-5 combines with J gene TRBJ2-2; D may be TRBD2 (6 bases). CDR1 LGHNT and CDR2 FRNRAP come from the germline V gene. This CDR3 is 14 amino acids long. V dropped 5 bases and J dropped 4 bases, with 11 bases sitting between them. CDR3 coding DNA: TGTGCTAGTGGTCCCCGGGGGACCACCGGGGAGCTGTTTTTT. It specifies CASGPRGTTGELFF.

The chain combines TRBV7-2 with TRBJ2-1; D gene ambiguous. Deletions cut 5 bases from V and 0 bases from J, with 14 bases between. This CDR3 contains 16 residues. CDR1 and CDR2 from the germline V gene are SGHTA and FQGNSA. The CDR3 DNA reads TGTGCCAGCAGCCCTCTTCTCTCGAGCTCCTACAATGAGCAGTTCTTC. It translates to CASSPLLSSSYNEQFF.

J is TRBJ2-7 and V is TRBV28, with D unclear. V lost 5 bases and J 3 bases, leaving 11 bases between the germline ends. Germline lookup yields CDR1 MDHEN and CDR2 SYDVKM. CDR3 length equals 13 residues. CDR3 sequence (DNA): TGTGCCAGCAGTACGTTTAGACACTACGAGCAGTACTTC. Residues: CASSTFRHYEQYF. The full variable domain, rest sourced from reference TRBV28 and TRBJ2-7, is DVKVTQSSRYLVKRTGEKVFLECVQDMDHENMFWYRQDPGLGLRLIYFSYDVKMKEKGDIPEGYSVSREKKERFSLILESASTNQTSMYLCASSTFRHYEQYFGPGTRLTVT.

This sequence joins TRBV18 and TRBJ2-5, with 7 bases that match TRBD2. The CDR3 totals 14 residues. V gave up 3 bases and J gave up 5 bases; unmatched junction bases: 6. From germline, CDR1 is KGHSH and CDR2 LQKENI. The DNA for the CDR3 is TGTGCCAGCTCACCGCGGGGGACGGGGGAGACCCAGTACTTC. Translated, it gives CASSPRGTGETQYF.

This chain joins TRBV19 and TRBJ1-5; 7 nucleotides match TRBD1. Germline V gene data show CDR1 as LNHDA and CDR2 as SQIVND (reference sequence). CDR3 length equals 14 residues. V lost 5 bases to trimming and J lost 6 bases; unmatched junction nucleotides: 7. The CDR3 sequence: CASSEGAKVQPQHF. CDR3 nucleotide sequence: TGTGCCAGTAGTGAGGGGGCGAAAGTTCAGCCCCAGCATTTT.

This clone appeared once. The chain carries TRBV5-1 and TRBJ2-1, with D perhaps TRBD2 (6 bases). The CDR3 is made up of 15 amino acids. Germline V gene data show CDR1 as SGHRS and CDR2 as YFSETQ. Trimming left V 0 bases short and J 5 bases short, with 12 bases between. CDR3 in amino acids: CASSLVASVNNEQFF. CDR3 DNA: TGCGCCAGCAGCTTGGTAGCTAGCGTGAACAATGAGCAGTTCTTC.

The chain employs TRBV7-8 and TRBJ2-6; 9 bases agree with TRBD2. Trimming took 2 bases from V and 0 from J; bases not matched to a gene: 2. CDR1 and CDR2 (germline): SGHVS, FQNEAQ. This CDR3 comprises 17 residues. The CDR3, as DNA: TGTGCCAGCAGCTTACTAGCGGGAACCTCTGGGGCCAACGTCCTGACTTTC. Residues: CASSLLAGTSGANVLTF.

CDR3 sequence (DNA): TGTGCCAGCAGTGCGGCGGCCGGGGAGCTGTTTTTT. Protein sequence: CASSAAAGELFF. This chain links TRBV6-5 with TRBJ2-2; D uncertain. Trimming left V 5 bases short and J 6 bases short, with 7 bases between. The CDR3 totals 12 residues. CDR1 is MNHEY, CDR2 SVGAGI, per germline.

This clone was seen a handful of times. This chain connects TRBV28 to TRBJ2-4, with 8 bases identical to TRBD2. The CDR3 has 14 amino acids. With V trimmed by 2 bases and J by 6 bases, 3 bases remained unmatched. The germline gives CDR1 MDHEN, CDR2 SYDVKM. DNA of the CDR3: TGTGCCAGCAGTTTAACGGGAGGGCCAAACATTCAGTACTTC. Its translation is CASSLTGGPNIQYF. The full variable domain, rest sourced from reference TRBV28 and TRBJ2-4, is DVKVTQSSRYLVKRTGEKVFLECVQDMDHENMFWYRQDPGLGLRLIYFSYDVKMKEKGDIPEGYSVSREKKERFSLILESASTNQTSMYLCASSLTGGPNIQYFGAGTRLSVL.

The chain couples TRBV25-1 to TRBJ2-5, with D perhaps TRBD2 (6 bases). Germline values: CDR1 MGHDK, CDR2 SYGVNS. Deletions cut 9 bases from V and 11 bases from J, with 22 bases between. The CDR3 consists of 13 residues. The DNA of the CDR3 is TGTGCCAGTTCGGAGGAGCAGGGCCGGGAGCAGTACTTC. Translating it yields CASSEEQGREQYF.